The TCR beta chain described here comes from a study of blood T cell repertoires in COVID-19. This clone turned up a few times. Some clones are missing from TCRdb's copy, which holds only in-frame ones; the method was immunoSEQ multiplex PCR. The profile shows around 230,000 clones, around 88% of them singletons. The clonotype originates from a woman aged 50 to 60 with acute or convalescent COVID-19. The source material was peripheral blood.

CDR3 sequence reads: CASSPGLAEFGNYNEQFF. CDR3 DNA: TGTGCCAGCTCACCGGGACTAGCAGAATTCGGGAACTACAATGAGCAGTTCTTC. The rearrangement joins TRBV18 to TRBJ2-1, with TRBD2 matching over 9 bases. CDR3 size: 18 residues. Germline CDR1 is KGHSH and CDR2 is LQKENI. The V gene end was trimmed by 3 bases and the J gene end by 3 bases; junction bases not matched to a gene: 12.